This T cell receptor beta chain derives from a study of circulating CD8 cells and anti-PD-1 response in melanoma (dated by TCRdb to about 2020). Regarding the research as a whole: Patients received nivolumab intravenously at 3 mg/kg every 2 weeks. The melanoma cohort included approximately 13 patients, of whom seven received anti-PD-1 as first-line therapy and six had previously received targeted therapy or immunotherapy. Patients with complete or partial responses were classified as responders, and patients with stable or progressive disease (RECIST v1.1) were classified as non-responders. A total of some eleven melanoma patients were included in the TCR repertoire analysis, 4 of them responders and 7 non-responders. In on-treatment samples, a biotinylated anti-human IgG4 antibody was used to detect PD-1. Overall results and qualifications from the work: Between subsets, repertoires were largely private, with fewer than 7% of TRB clonotypes shared at M1, and the highest sharing was seen between DPOS and TIGIT. Since no tumor material could be accessed, the researchers instead assessed tumor reactivity using peptide assays on expanded sorted subsets. The published TCR repertoire comparisons used only baseline and M1 samples from a small cohort with few responders. Because material was limited, experiments were generally done without replicates. The cohort included both treatment-naive and previously treated patients, and the authors noted that this mix could influence results. The DNEG repertoire had the highest diversity, the PD-1 and DPOS repertoires had similar and higher clonality, and the TIGIT repertoires had the lowest diversity.

CDR1 and CDR2 are drawn from the germline V gene (reference sequence): DFQATT, SNEGSKA. From the cysteine up to the phenylalanine, the CDR3 has a length of 17 residues. Solely the CDR3 DNA is kept, with 51 bases framed from the first base. The junction carries 23 bases between V and J, which are trimmed by 0 bases and 5 bases respectively. As a fraction of the sample, this clonotype is large (0.1 to 1%). Its antigen remains undetermined. No base-level quality is on record; no much larger clone is a single base apart. Using a BD FACSAria II cell sorter, four subsets defined by PD-1 and/or TIGIT were sorted out of live CD3+CD8+TCRalphabeta+ cells. To characterize relevance to anti-PD-1 therapy response, circulating CD8 T cells were sorted into four subsets based on PD-1 and TIGIT expression. From each sorted CD8 T-cell subset, both TCR alpha and TCR beta chains were sequenced. Peripheral blood was collected at three points: before the first anti-PD-1 injection, after two injections and after four injections. PBMCs were isolated immediately by Ficoll gradient centrifugation. Until use, PBMCs were cryopreserved in liquid nitrogen in RPMI containing roughly 21% FCS and about 9.2% DMSO. After thawing, PBMCs were stained with a viability dye and with antibodies against CD3, CD8alpha, TCRalphabeta, PD-1 and TIGIT. Total RNA was extracted with the RNeasy Kit, and a RIN above 7 was reached by every sample.

Reads for this sample came from a NextSeq 500. The QIAseq Immune Repertoire RNA Library Kit, Human TCR Panel, was used to prepare TCR libraries from about 16 ng of total RNA. The TCR libraries were sequenced on an Illumina NextSeq using a Mid Output V2 kit and asymmetric 261x41 paired-end reads. Each TCR library was diluted to 4 to 4.5 nM, after which the TCR libraries were pooled, denatured and loaded at roughly 0.93 pM. The paper's processing steps were these. The QIAGEN GeneGlobe Data Analysis Center was used to process TCR FASTQ files, and downstream analysis was done in R 3.5.2. To get clonality, Shannon entropy was normalized by the log of the number of unique productive sequences and the result was subtracted from one. Fisher exact tests at 5% FDR, run separately within each subset, picked out TRA or TRB clonotypes whose abundance differed between baseline and M1. Differentially abundant clonotypes were categorized as emerging, expanding, contracting or non-expanding/contracting. Morisita's overlap index was used to measure how much repertoires overlapped between patients. TCRdb ran its own pipeline on the public reads, namely fastp trimming at Q25 and MiXCR clone calling, and kept in-frame beta chains. Each CDR3 protein gets just one entry, which takes the most common genes and DNA from the rows behind it. These V and J calls originate from TCRdb's pipeline instead of the authors' own analysis. For this sample the table gives about 1,000 distinct CDR3 sequences, of which 9.7% were detected only once. The ten top clones hold around 6.1% of the sample.

The chain employs TRBV20-1 and TRBJ2-7; TRBD1 is possibly the D segment (6 matching bases). This sample comprised CD8+ T cells from PBMCs, obtained at baseline or after one month of anti-PD-1 therapy (not recorded which). This clonotype was obtained from a human donor with melanoma. The CDR3: CSARDMRRYFEGDEQYF. The nucleotide sequence reads as follows: TGCAGTGCTAGAGATATGCGTAGGTACTTTGAGGGGGACGAGCAGTACTTC.